The TCR beta chain under discussion was sequenced for a study of Ad26.COV2.S vaccination and SARS-CoV-2 variants. Whole-study context: Intramuscular Ad26.COV2.S at 5x10^10 or 1x10^11 viral particles.

Profiling relied on immunoSEQ multiplex PCR, and the TCRdb table lists in-frame clones only, not all of them. The repertoire holds roughly 380,000 clones, with more than 75% as singletons. V lost 5 bases and J lost 8; bases outside the gene matches: 14. Germline CDR1 is MDHEN and CDR2 is SYDVKM. The CDR3 spans 16 residues. Documented treatment: about 20 received Ad26.COV2.S at low or high dose, single or two shots; five or six received placebo; per-sample allocation not given. It was on day 63 after the first vaccine or placebo injection that samples were taken. Here the sequenced sample was peripheral blood, taken in a trial of Ad26.COV2.S vaccine versus placebo. The chain links TRBV28 to TRBJ2-1; 8 nucleotides match TRBD2. The clonotype was recovered from a person between 18 and 60 years old who received the Ad26.COV2.S COVID-19 vaccine or a placebo. The CDR3 loop reads CASSTLSGGRRDEQFF. CDR3 sequence (DNA): TGTGCCAGCAGTACATTGAGCGGGGGCCGGCGGGATGAGCAGTTCTTC. Combining the CDR3 with reference TRBV28 and TRBJ2-1 gives the whole variable domain DVKVTQSSRYLVKRTGEKVFLECVQDMDHENMFWYRQDPGLGLRLIYFSYDVKMKEKGDIPEGYSVSREKKERFSLILESASTNQTSMYLCASSTLSGGRRDEQFFGPGTRLTVL.